What follows are 5 T cell receptor beta chains derived from one specimen sequenced in a study of OX40 agonist ivuxolimab in advanced cancers. Clones were read by immunoSEQ multiplex PCR, and TCRdb kept only the in-frame ones, dropping some. The table has about 77,000 clones, under 90% seen once. The material sequenced was CD4+ or CD8+ T cells sorted from blood, taken in a trial of the OX40 agonist ivuxolimab. These TCRs come from an adult with an advanced solid tumor such as melanoma, head and neck, liver or kidney cancer.

This chain joins TRBV7-2 and TRBJ1-1, with a possible D match to TRBD1 (5 bases). The CDR3 spans 13 residues. CDR1 is SGHTA, CDR2 FQGNSA, per germline. The germline V and J ends were trimmed by 1 base and 11 bases, with 14 bases remaining between them. The CDR3 loop is CASSLGPSKGAFF. The DNA for the CDR3 is TGTGCCAGCAGCTTAGGGCCCTCTAAGGGGGCTTTCTTT.

V is TRBV18 and J is TRBJ2-1; possible D gene TRBD1, 5 bases. Per the germline V gene, CDR1 is KGHSH and CDR2 is LQKENI. This CDR3 is built from 15 residues. Trimming took 0 bases from V and 4 from J, leaving 10 bases between them. The CDR3 coding sequence is TGTGCCAGCTCACCACCAGGGGCCTTATACAATGAGCAGTTCTTC. It yields the protein CASSPPGALYNEQFF.

The gene calls are TRBV6-1 and TRBJ1-6; D is perhaps TRBD1 (5 bases). Trimming took 0 bases from V and 12 from J, leaving 12 bases between them. The germline gives CDR1 MNHNS, CDR2 SASEGT. The CDR3 totals 14 residues. The CDR3 loop reads CASSEAWGAGPLHF. The CDR3 DNA sequence: TGTGCCAGCAGTGAAGCGTGGGGCGCGGGACCCCTCCACTTT.

This clone appeared a single time. This chain's CDR3 is CALTGLSYNEQFF. CDR3 DNA sequence: TGTGCCCTTACAGGGTTATCCTACAATGAGCAGTTCTTC. V and J are TRBV30 and TRBJ2-1, with TRBD1 as a possible D gene (6 bases). Germline values: CDR1 GTSNPN, CDR2 SVGIG (reference sequence). The CDR3 contains 13 residues. Between the trimmed V and J ends, which lost 8 bases and 1 base, there was a span of 12 bases.

DNA for the CDR3: TGTGCCAGCAGCCTTAGGACCGATCTCCTTCTCTATGGCTACACCTTC. As protein: CASSLRTDLLLYGYTF. The genes are TRBV11-2 and TRBJ1-2, with D unclear. Trimming took 5 bases from V and 4 from J, leaving 20 bases between them. The CDR3 length is 16 residues. The germline gives CDR1 SGHAT, CDR2 FQNNGV.